Listed here is a single T cell receptor (beta chain). Trimming shortened V by 5 bases and J by 7 bases, and 14 bases separated the two germline ends. From germline, CDR1 is SGHVS and CDR2 FNYEAQ. The length of the CDR3 is 13 residues. Primers: 60 Vbeta forward and 13 Jbeta reverse. Original data processing: In a later analysis, of roughly 83 million unique beta chains, about 12 million appeared in at least two donors. Sequencing was performed with immunoSEQ multiplex PCR; in TCRdb, only in-frame clones are kept and a portion is missing. V, J and clone size are taken as reported in that table, and D and trimming were inferred from the DNA itself. Among about 110,000 clones listed, around 67% were seen once. The data were taken from a study of cytomegalovirus exposure and HLA in healthy donors.

The TCR sequence derives from a middle-aged woman in good health and CMV-seropositive. The J gene is TRBJ1-2, the V gene TRBV7-6, with a possible D match to TRBD1 (5 bases). Sequencing used PBMCs. CDR3 sequence: CASSPGGVAGYTF. The CDR3, as DNA: TGTGCCAGCAGCCCGGGGGGTGTCGCTGGCTACACCTTC.